A selection of T cell receptor beta chains follows, all from one sample in a study of blood T cell repertoires in COVID-19. The data were produced by immunoSEQ multiplex PCR, yet TCRdb's version contains in-frame clones alone and is incomplete. The repertoire holds 80,000 to 100,000 clones, with 82% as singletons. Sequencing used peripheral blood. The source is a man in his 70s with active or convalescent COVID-19. The CDR3 runs from the conserved cysteine through the conserved F or W. D genes are given only for firm matches. For some rows the clone size is stated as once, few or many, or as a class when expanded; others skip it.

V	J	size	D	DNA	CDR3
TRBV5-4	TRBJ2-7	once	NA	TGTGCCAGCAGCTCCCGGACTGGCCCGTTGGGCCTCTACGAGCAGTACTTC	CASSSRTGPLGLYEQYF
TRBV7-8	TRBJ2-7	few	TRBD1	TGTGCCAGCAGCGGACAGGGGCTTAGCTCCTACGAGCAGTACTTC	CASSGQGLSSYEQYF
TRBV12-3/TRBV12-4	TRBJ1-4	NA	NA	TGTGCCAGCAGTTACCGTCCACTGCAACTGTTTTTT	CASSYRPLQLFF
TRBV3-1/TRBV3-2	TRBJ2-7	NA	NA	TGTGCCAGCAGCCAAGTCCCCAGAACCTACGAGCAGTACTTC	CASSQVPRTYEQYF
TRBV7-2	TRBJ1-1	NA	NA	TGTGCCAGCAGCCCCAGGGTTTTAATGAACACTGAAGCTTTCTTT	CASSPRVLMNTEAFF
TRBV29-1	TRBJ2-1	NA	TRBD2	TGCAGCGCCCCTAACGGGGGGGCAGATGAGCAGTTCTTC	CSAPNGGADEQFF
TRBV7-2	TRBJ2-7	NA	TRBD1	TGTGCCAGCAGCGAGATGGGACAGTCCTACGAGCAGTACTTC	CASSEMGQSYEQYF
TRBV4-1	TRBJ2-6	NA	NA	TGCGCCAGCACTTCATTCCACAGGGTTCGAATGGCCAACGTCCTGACTTTC	CASTSFHRVRMANVLTF
TRBV2	TRBJ2-1	NA	TRBD1	TGTGCCAGCAGTCTCCAGGGGGTCTCCTACAATGAGCAGTTCTTC	CASSLQGVSYNEQFF
TRBV5-4	TRBJ1-4	once	NA	TGTGCCAGCAGCTTGCAGGGTTTGGAAAAACTGTTTTTT	CASSLQGLEKLFF
TRBV5-6	TRBJ1-2	NA	TRBD1	TGTGCCAGCAGCCAGGGAGTCAGGGGGATAGGCTACACCTTC	CASSQGVRGIGYTF
TRBV30	TRBJ2-2	NA	NA	TGTGCCTGGAGTGGAGTAAACACCGGGGAGCTGTTTTTT	CAWSGVNTGELFF
TRBV7-8	TRBJ2-7	NA	NA	TGTGCCAGCAGCTTACTGGCTAATGTTCAGGGCAGCTCCTACGAGCAGTACTTC	CASSLLANVQGSSYEQYF
TRBV10-2	TRBJ2-7	NA	NA	TGCGCCAGCAGCCCATGGGGGCGGGAGAGCTCCTACGAGCAGTACTTC	CASSPWGRESSYEQYF
TRBV19	TRBJ2-1	NA	TRBD2	TGTGCCAGTAGTCTGGGACTAGCGGGGTCTGAGCAGTTCTTC	CASSLGLAGSEQFF
TRBV2	TRBJ1-2	NA	NA	TGTGCCAGCAGTCCGGTAGAAGCCTATGGCTACACCTTC	CASSPVEAYGYTF
TRBV28	TRBJ2-1	NA	TRBD2	TGTGCCAGCAGTCCATATGGGACTACGGCCTACAATGAGCAGTTCTTC	CASSPYGTTAYNEQFF
TRBV24-1	TRBJ2-1	NA	NA	TGTGCCACCAGTGATAGTGACAAGTTTGAGCAGTTCTTC	CATSDSDKFEQFF
TRBV10-3	TRBJ1-2	NA	NA	TGTGCCATCAGTGAGTCTTTGCTACGGGATCTTCCCTATGGCTACACCTTC	CAISESLLRDLPYGYTF
TRBV23-1	TRBJ2-5	NA	TRBD2	TGCGCCAGCAGTCAATCACTAGCGGGGAGAGAGACCCAGTACTTC	CASSQSLAGRETQYF
TRBV7-2	TRBJ1-6	NA	NA	TGTGCCAGCAGCTTACCTAGACAGAGCGCCAATTCACCCCTCCACTTT	CASSLPRQSANSPLHF
TRBV7-2	TRBJ2-1	NA	NA	TGTGCCAGCAGCTTTTCCTCGGGGTCCTACAATGAGCAGTTCTTC	CASSFSSGSYNEQFF
TRBV5-6	TRBJ2-7	NA	NA	TGTGCCAGCAGCTTCCAGGGGAACTACGAGCAGTACTTC	CASSFQGNYEQYF
TRBV3-1/TRBV3-2	TRBJ2-3	once	NA	TGTGCCAGCAGCCAAGGAAGAGGTTCTCTATACGAGCAGTATTTT	CASSQGRGSLYEQYF
TRBV7-8	TRBJ1-2	few	NA	TGTGCCAGCAGCGGCCAGTCCTATGGCTACACCTTC	CASSGQSYGYTF
TRBV9	TRBJ2-7	NA	NA	TGTGCCAGCAGCGTAAGTCCCACGAGCTCCTACGAGCAGTACTTC	CASSVSPTSSYEQYF
TRBV29-1	TRBJ1-3	NA	TRBD1	TGCAGCGTTGGGGGACAGTCCTCTGGAAACACCATATATTTT	CSVGGQSSGNTIYF
TRBV10-3	TRBJ1-1	NA	NA	TGTGCCATCAGTGAGCGGGGGGATACTGAAGCTTTCTTT	CAISERGDTEAFF
TRBV6-5	TRBJ2-7	NA	TRBD1	TGTGCCAGCAGGTCACCAGGGGGCGCGTCCTACGAGCAGTACTTC	CASRSPGGASYEQYF
TRBV6-5	TRBJ1-6	NA	NA	TGTGCCAGCAGTTACGCGGGGACTAATTCACCCCTCCACTTT	CASSYAGTNSPLHF
TRBV5-4	TRBJ2-5	NA	NA	TGTGCCAGCAGTCGAGGCACACAAGAGACCCAGTACTTC	CASSRGTQETQYF
TRBV7-9	TRBJ2-6	NA	TRBD1	TGTGCCAGCAGCCTGGACAGGGTCTCTGGGGCCAACGTCCTGACTTTC	CASSLDRVSGANVLTF
TRBV6-5	TRBJ2-3	once	TRBD1	TGTGCCAGCAGACTAGACAGGGTGACAGATACGCAGTATTTT	CASRLDRVTDTQYF
TRBV6-5	TRBJ2-7	NA	NA	TGTGCCAGCAGTTACTCGATTATGTTCAGCTACGAGCAGTACTTC	CASSYSIMFSYEQYF